This T cell receptor beta chain was profiled in a study of blood T cell repertoires in COVID-19. About the study: Some COVID-19 samples were acute and others convalescent; all came from the United States, Italy and Spain.

Only in-frame clones appear in the TCRdb table, and some are missing; sequencing was by immunoSEQ multiplex PCR. Of some 150,000 clones listed, around 81% are singletons. The TCR originated in a man in his sixties with active or convalescent COVID-19. Material: peripheral blood.

In DNA, the CDR3 is TGTGCCAGCAGCTTGGGGTTACCCAACGGGAACACTGAAGCTTTCTTT. Protein sequence: CASSLGLPNGNTEAFF. This chain links TRBV5-6 with TRBJ1-1; D remains unclear. V lost 0 bases to trimming and J lost 1 base, with 13 bases between them. There are 16 residues in the CDR3. In germline, CDR1 is SGHDT, CDR2 YYEEEE.